Below, one T cell receptor beta chain is given with its context. This receptor's antigen is unknown. This record comes from a study of monozygotic twins with inflammatory bowel disease (dated by TCRdb to the late 2010s). The study in broad terms: The full study comprised some 30 monozygotic twin pairs: nine German pairs (four IBD-concordant, five IBD-discordant) and 19 IBD-discordant Danish pairs. Each individual had, on average, about 151 000 unique TCRalpha sequences and 181 000 unique TCRbeta sequences available for analysis. The search for disease-associated traits relied mainly on comparing, within discordant pairs, IBD patients with their genetically identical healthy co-twins.

A roughly 2.4 ml peripheral blood sample was drawn into PAXgene tubes per donor and stored at -80°C. Without T cell sorting, total RNA was isolated from whole blood using the PAXgene blood miRNA kit on an automated QIAcube. Peripheral blood from monozygotic twin pairs who were concordant or discordant for inflammatory bowel disease underwent deep TCRalpha and TCRbeta repertoire profiling using unique molecular barcoding. For every twin pair, smoking habits were documented, and each individual was categorised as a current, former or never smoker. Libraries were made using 5' RACE. Each TCR library was prepared from about 4,000 ng of total RNA. cDNA was synthesized with SMARTScribe reverse transcriptase in eight separate reactions per sample. Unique molecular identifiers containing a 6-nucleotide sample barcode were introduced through template switching during cDNA synthesis. TCRalpha and TCRbeta cDNA was amplified by two nested PCRs of about 15 and 9 cycles, with bead purification after each PCR. Before amplification, the cDNA was both treated with uracil DNA-glycosylase and purified with the QIAquick PCR purification kit. The second PCR was the step at which Illumina TruSeq-compatible adapters and sample-specific barcodes were added. Library quality and concentration were checked on TapeStation and Qubit, and libraries were pooled at around 4.7 ng each. The pooled libraries were sequenced with 2 x 100 bp reads and custom sequencing primers on an Illumina HiSeq2500 single-index Rapid Run. The authors' analysis ran thus. MiGEC version 1.2.6 was used for UMI-based consensus assembly, which corrected PCR and sequencing errors. MiXCR version 2.1.1 handled V(D)J alignment, clonotype assembly and CDR3 extraction. Gene usage, clonotype sharing and MAIT/NKT TCR abundance were normalised by analysing the top 1000, 10 000 and 20 000 clonotypes per sample. Diversity was computed as the inverse Simpson index with the vegan R package after downsampling to 27 000 UMIs. Paired Mann-Whitney U tests were applied to discordant twin pairs, with Benjamini-Hochberg correction for multiple testing. TCRdb reanalyzed the reads, keeping one entry per CDR3 protein sequence and omitting DNA. TCRdb's processing, not the study's, gives the V and J calls here. The table kept for this sample lists about 160,000 distinct CDR3 sequences. The top ten clones comprise 2% to 2.5% of the sample.

The CDR3 spans 16 residues, from the cysteine through the phenylalanine. No DNA sequence is on record. As encoded in the germline V gene, CDR1 is MNHEY while CDR2 is SVGAGI. The paper as a whole reports these results and caveats: Background noise and inter-individual variability may have been introduced into the repertoires by the differing immunosuppressive treatments among patients. Compared with healthy twins, IBD patients had fewer clonotypes in common with other individuals, a difference most pronounced in patients showing signs of disease activity. Different T cell subtypes could not be distinguished in the analysis. Repertoire similarity did not differ between concordant and discordant twins, which could be due to limited statistical power. The results gave no support for a single strong signal or clonotype linked to IBD. IBD patients had lower TCRbeta repertoire diversity, measured by the inverse Simpson index, than their healthy co-twins.

The receptor was derived from a human donor with ulcerative colitis or Crohn's disease, or a healthy co-twin of an affected twin (not recorded which). The source material was blood. The chain employs TRBV6-5 and TRBJ2-5; TCRdb returns TRBD2, unconfirmable since there is no DNA. The CDR3 in this case is CASSYSDSDPQETQYF.